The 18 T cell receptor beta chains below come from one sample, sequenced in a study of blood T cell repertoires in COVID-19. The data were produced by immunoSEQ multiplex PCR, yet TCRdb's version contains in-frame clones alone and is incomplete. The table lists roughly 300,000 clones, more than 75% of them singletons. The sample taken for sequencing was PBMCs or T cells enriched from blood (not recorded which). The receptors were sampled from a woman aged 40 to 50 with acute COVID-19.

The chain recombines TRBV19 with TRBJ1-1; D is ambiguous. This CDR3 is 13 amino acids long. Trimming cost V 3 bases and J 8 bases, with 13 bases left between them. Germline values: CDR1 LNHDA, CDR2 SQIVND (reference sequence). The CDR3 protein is CASSIEEDPEAFF. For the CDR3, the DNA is TGTGCCAGTAGTATCGAGGAGGACCCCGAAGCTTTCTTT.

The CDR3 reads CASNGGDTHAGELFF. The DNA of the CDR3 is TGTGCCAGTAATGGGGGGGACACACACGCCGGGGAGCTGTTTTTT. This sequence joins TRBV19 and TRBJ2-2; perhaps TRBD2 as D (7 bases). The CDR3 totals 15 residues. V lost 7 bases to trimming and J lost 6 bases, with 18 bases between them. Looked up from germline, CDR1 is LNHDA and CDR2 is SQIVND (reference sequence).

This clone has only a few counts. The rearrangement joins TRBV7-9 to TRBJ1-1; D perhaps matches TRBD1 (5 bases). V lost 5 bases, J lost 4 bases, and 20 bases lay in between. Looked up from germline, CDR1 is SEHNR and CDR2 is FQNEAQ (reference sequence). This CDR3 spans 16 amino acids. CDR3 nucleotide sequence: TGTGCCAGCAGCCAGGACACTTCCTCGCCTGTCACTGAAGCTTTCTTT. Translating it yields CASSQDTSSPVTEAFF.

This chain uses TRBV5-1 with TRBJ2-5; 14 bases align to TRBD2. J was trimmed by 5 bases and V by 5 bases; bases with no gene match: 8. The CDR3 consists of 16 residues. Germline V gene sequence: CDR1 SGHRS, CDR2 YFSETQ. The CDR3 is CASSSGLAGGRETQYF. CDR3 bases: TGCGCCAGCAGTTCCGGACTAGCGGGGGGCAGGGAGACCCAGTACTTC.

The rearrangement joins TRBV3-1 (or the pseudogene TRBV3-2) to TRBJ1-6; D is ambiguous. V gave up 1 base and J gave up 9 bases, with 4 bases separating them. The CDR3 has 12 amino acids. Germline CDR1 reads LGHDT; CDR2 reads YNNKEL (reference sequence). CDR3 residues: CASSQALSPLHF. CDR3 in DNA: TGTGCCAGCAGCCAAGCCCTTTCACCCCTCCACTTT.

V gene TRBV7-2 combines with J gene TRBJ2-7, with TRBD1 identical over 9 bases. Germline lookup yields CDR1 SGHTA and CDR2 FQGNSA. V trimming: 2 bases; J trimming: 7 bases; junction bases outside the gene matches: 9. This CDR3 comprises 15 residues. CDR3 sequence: CASSLRRDRVEEQYF. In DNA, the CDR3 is TGTGCCAGCAGCTTACGCCGGGACAGGGTGGAGGAGCAGTACTTC.

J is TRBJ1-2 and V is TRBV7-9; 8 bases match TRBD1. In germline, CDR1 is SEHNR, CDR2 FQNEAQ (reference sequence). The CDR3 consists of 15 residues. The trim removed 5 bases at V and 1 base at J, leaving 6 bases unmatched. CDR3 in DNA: TGTGCCAGCAGCCCTACCGACAGGGGTAACTATGGCTACACCTTC. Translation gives CASSPTDRGNYGYTF.

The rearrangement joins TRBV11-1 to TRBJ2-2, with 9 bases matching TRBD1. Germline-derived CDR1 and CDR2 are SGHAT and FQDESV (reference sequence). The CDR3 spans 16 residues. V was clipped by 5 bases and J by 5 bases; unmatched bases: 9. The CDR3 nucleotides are TGTGCCAGCAGCACCGGACAGGGGAGGGGGACCGGGGAGCTGTTTTTT. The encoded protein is CASSTGQGRGTGELFF.

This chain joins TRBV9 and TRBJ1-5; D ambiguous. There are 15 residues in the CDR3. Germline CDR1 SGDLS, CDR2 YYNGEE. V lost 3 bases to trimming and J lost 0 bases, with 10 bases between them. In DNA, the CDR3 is TGTGCCAGCAGCGCGCCGAGGGATAGCAATCAGCCCCAGCATTTT. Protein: CASSAPRDSNQPQHF.

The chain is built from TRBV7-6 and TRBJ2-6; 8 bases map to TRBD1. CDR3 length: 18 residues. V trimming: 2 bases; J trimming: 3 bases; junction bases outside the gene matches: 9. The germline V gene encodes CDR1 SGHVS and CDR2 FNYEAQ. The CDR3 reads CASSLSQGALGGANVLTF. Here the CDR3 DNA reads TGTGCCAGCAGCTTAAGTCAGGGGGCGCTTGGTGGGGCCAACGTCCTGACTTTC. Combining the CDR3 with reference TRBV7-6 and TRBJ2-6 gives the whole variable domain GAGVSQSPRYKVTKRGQDVALRCDPISGHVSLYWYRQALGQGPEFLTYFNYEAQQDKSGLPNDRFSAERPEGSISTLTIQRTEQRDSAMYRCASSLSQGALGGANVLTFGAGSRLTVL.

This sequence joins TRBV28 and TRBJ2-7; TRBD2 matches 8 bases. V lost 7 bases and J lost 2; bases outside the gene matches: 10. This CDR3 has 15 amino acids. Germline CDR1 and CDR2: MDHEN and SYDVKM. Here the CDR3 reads CASTPSVGGAYEQYF. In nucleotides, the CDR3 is TGTGCCAGCACCCCGTCCGTCGGGGGGGCCTACGAGCAGTACTTC.

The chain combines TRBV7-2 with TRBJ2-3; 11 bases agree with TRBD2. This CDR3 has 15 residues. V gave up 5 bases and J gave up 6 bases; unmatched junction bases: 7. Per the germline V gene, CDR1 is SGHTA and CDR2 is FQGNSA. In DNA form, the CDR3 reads TGTGCCAGCAGCATTAGCGGGGGGGCAGGGGATACGCAGTATTTT. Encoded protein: CASSISGGAGDTQYF.

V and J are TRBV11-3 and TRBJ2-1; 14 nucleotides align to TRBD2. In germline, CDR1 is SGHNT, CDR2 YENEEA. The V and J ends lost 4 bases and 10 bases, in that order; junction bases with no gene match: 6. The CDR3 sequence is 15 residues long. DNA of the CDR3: TGTGCCAGCAGCTCGGGACTAGCGGGAGTCGGCGAGCAGTTCTTC. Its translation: CASSSGLAGVGEQFF.

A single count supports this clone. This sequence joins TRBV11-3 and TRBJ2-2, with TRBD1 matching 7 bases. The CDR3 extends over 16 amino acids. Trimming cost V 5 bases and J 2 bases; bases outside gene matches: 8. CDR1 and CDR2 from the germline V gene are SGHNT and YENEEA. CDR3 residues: CASSPRTGGNTGELFF. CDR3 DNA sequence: TGTGCCAGCAGCCCCCGGACAGGCGGTAACACCGGGGAGCTGTTTTTT.

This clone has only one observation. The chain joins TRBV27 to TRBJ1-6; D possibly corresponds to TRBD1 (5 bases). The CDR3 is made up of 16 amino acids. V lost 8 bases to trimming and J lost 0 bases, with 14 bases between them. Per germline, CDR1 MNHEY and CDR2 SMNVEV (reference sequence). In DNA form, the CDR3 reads TGTGCCAGCTCGCGGAGCGGGGGCTCCTATAATTCACCCCTCCACTTT. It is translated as CASSRSGGSYNSPLHF.

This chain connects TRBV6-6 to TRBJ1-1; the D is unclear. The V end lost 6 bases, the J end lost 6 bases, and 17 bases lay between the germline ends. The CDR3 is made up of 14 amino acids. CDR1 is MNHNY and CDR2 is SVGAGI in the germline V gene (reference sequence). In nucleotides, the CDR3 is TGTGCCAGCAGCCCCTCCGTTTTGAGTTCTGAAGCTTTCTTT. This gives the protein CASSPSVLSSEAFF.

As DNA, the CDR3 is TGTGCCAGCAGTTTATCGATAGGCGGTAGCGGGGGTGAAGAGACCCAGTACTTC. It is translated as CASSLSIGGSGGEETQYF. The chain links TRBV28 to TRBJ2-5; 9 nucleotides match TRBD2. With 1 base clipped from V and 3 bases from J, the junction kept 12 bases outside the gene matches. Germline loops: CDR1 MDHEN, CDR2 SYDVKM. This CDR3 region has 18 residues.

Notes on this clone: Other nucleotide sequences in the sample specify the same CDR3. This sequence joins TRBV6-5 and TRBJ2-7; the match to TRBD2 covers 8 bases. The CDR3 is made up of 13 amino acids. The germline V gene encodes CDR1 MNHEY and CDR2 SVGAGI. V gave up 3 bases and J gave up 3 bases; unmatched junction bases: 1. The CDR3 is CASSYRGGYEQYF. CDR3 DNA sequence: TGTGCCAGCAGTTATCGGGGGGGCTACGAGCAGTACTTC.